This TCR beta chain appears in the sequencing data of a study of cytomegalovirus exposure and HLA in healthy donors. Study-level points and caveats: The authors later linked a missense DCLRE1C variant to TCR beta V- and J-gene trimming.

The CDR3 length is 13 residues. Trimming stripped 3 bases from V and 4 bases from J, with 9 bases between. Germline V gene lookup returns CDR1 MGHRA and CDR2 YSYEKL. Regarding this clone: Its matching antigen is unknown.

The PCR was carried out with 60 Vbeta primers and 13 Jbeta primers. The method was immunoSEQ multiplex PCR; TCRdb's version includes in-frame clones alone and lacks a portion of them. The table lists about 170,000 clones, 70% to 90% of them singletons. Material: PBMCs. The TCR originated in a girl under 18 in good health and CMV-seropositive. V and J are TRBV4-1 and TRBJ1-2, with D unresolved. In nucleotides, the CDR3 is TGCGCCAGCAGCCATGAGGTGATCTATGGCTACACCTTC. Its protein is CASSHEVIYGYTF.